Included here is one T cell receptor (beta chain) sequence, with context. What it binds is unknown. Unfractionated whole blood yielded total RNA, and T cells were not sorted. The entry originates in a study of monozygotic twins with inflammatory bowel disease. Points from the study as a whole: A single strong IBD-associated signal or clonotype was not supported by the findings. Fewer shared clonotypes with others were found in IBD patients than in healthy twins, especially with disease activity.

TCRdb re-called the 5' RACE reads; every CDR3 protein appears as one record, without DNA. The sample data list a few hundred thousand distinct CDR3 sequences. The clonotype was recovered from a human donor with ulcerative colitis or Crohn's disease, or a healthy co-twin of an affected twin (not recorded which). The sample was blood.

The CDR3 spells CASSTIGELFF. The chain links TRBV6-2 or TRBV6-3 to TRBJ2-2. The CDR3 extends over 11 amino acids. Germline CDR1 reads MNHEY; CDR2 reads SVGEGT.